Following are 25 T cell receptor beta chains from one sample sequenced in a study of T cell repertoires in cytomegalovirus infection. TCRdb itself ran the reads through MiXCR, one entry per CDR3 protein. The top ten clones hold 30% to 35% of a sample with 150,000 to 200,000 distinct CDR3 sequences, over 25% of them seen once. The sequencing input was PBMCs. These receptors were taken from a human donor in good health (CMV status not recorded). Some clones in this sample may be carry-over from other donors' samples.

This clonotype was found a few times. The chain employs TRBV10-3 and TRBJ2-3; D may be TRBD1 (6 bases). Trimming removed 0 bases at V and 3 bases at J, with 16 bases between. Germline V gene data show CDR1 as ENHRY and CDR2 as SYGVKD. The CDR3 has 17 residues. The CDR3 nucleotides are TGTGCCATCAGTGAGTCGCTCAGGGGAGAGAAGACAGATACGCAGTATTTT. Its translation: CAISESLRGEKTDTQYF.

CDR3 sequence (DNA): TGCAGCGTTGAAGTTGGTAGAAGCTACGAGCAGTACTTC. This encodes CSVEVGRSYEQYF. The chain recombines TRBV29-1 with TRBJ2-7; D uncertain. The germline V gene has CDR1 SQVTM and CDR2 ANQGSEA. The CDR3 is 13 residues long. V lost 1 base to trimming and J lost 3 bases, with 10 bases between them.

This clonotype was seen at least ten times. J is TRBJ2-2 and V is TRBV5-6; perhaps TRBD2 as D (5 bases). V was cut by 2 bases and J by 0 bases, with 8 bases left in between. The CDR3 is made up of 15 amino acids. Germline values: CDR1 SGHDT, CDR2 YYEEEE. Written as DNA, the CDR3 is TGTGCCAGCAGCTTCGGGATGGCGAACACCGGGGAGCTGTTTTTT. It specifies CASSFGMANTGELFF.

The sample holds many counts of this clonotype. The V and J genes are TRBV7-8 and TRBJ2-7; no reliable D call. Germline V gene data show CDR1 as SGHVS and CDR2 as FQNEAQ. Deletions cut 4 bases from V and 3 bases from J, with 7 bases between. The CDR3 is made up of 12 amino acids. The CDR3 coding sequence is TGTGCCAGCAGCTCAACCTTCTACGAGCAGTACTTC. Its protein is CASSSTFYEQYF.

With respect to this clonotype: Sequence at one end of the junction differs from germline and may be a read error. The chain employs TRBV5-3 and TRBJ2-1, with a weak D call TRBD1 (6 bases). TRBV5-3 has ORF status, its function being uncertain. The CDR3 is 14 residues long. The CDR3 loop is CASSLVGAHNEQFF. The CDR3 DNA is TGTGCCAGCAGCTTGGTGGGGGCACACAATGAGCAGTTCTTC.

J is TRBJ2-1 and V is TRBV7-2; 10 nucleotides match TRBD2. The CDR3 is 15 residues long. After removal of 1 base from V and 7 bases from J, the junction contained 4 bases not matched to a gene. In germline, CDR1 is SGHTA, CDR2 FQGNSA. The CDR3 DNA sequence: TGTGCCAGCAGCTTAGGGAGCGGGGGGGCGAATGAGCAGTTCTTC. Translating gives CASSLGSGGANEQFF.

The sample holds many counts of this clonotype. This chain uses TRBV7-2 with TRBJ2-5, with 14 nucleotides matching TRBD2. The CDR3 is 16 residues long. CDR1 is SGHTA and CDR2 is FQGNSA in the germline V gene. V lost 5 bases and J lost 3; bases outside the gene matches: 5. For the CDR3, the DNA is TGTGCCAGCAGCCCCCAGACTAGCGGGGGGGAAGAGACCCAGTACTTC. It is translated as CASSPQTSGGEETQYF.

This clonotype was seen a handful of times. J is TRBJ2-1 and V is TRBV20-1, with D possibly being TRBD2 (7 bases). The CDR3 has 13 amino acids. The ends were cut back, 7 bases at V and 5 bases at J, with 15 bases in the middle. Germline CDR1 and CDR2: DFQATT and SNEGSKA (reference sequence). For the CDR3, the DNA is TGCAGTGGAGACGGGGGGCCCAACAATGAGCAGTTCTTC. Translating it yields CSGDGGPNNEQFF.

The chain links TRBV6-2 or TRBV6-3 to TRBJ2-7; perhaps TRBD1 as D (5 bases). The CDR3 length is 15 residues. CDR1 is MNHEY, CDR2 SVGEGT, per germline. V was cut by 1 base and J by 3 bases, with 13 bases left in between. CDR3 sequence: CASSYWGGGDYEQYF. The CDR3 region has the DNA TGTGCCAGCAGTTACTGGGGCGGTGGGGACTACGAGCAGTACTTC.

This clonotype was detected only a few times. The chain couples TRBV12-3 or TRBV12-4 to TRBJ2-7; possibly TRBD1 or TRBD2 for D (7 bases each). The CDR3 is 15 amino acids. V lost 3 bases and J lost 4, with 16 bases in between. The CDR3 spells CASSFPGGAVYEQYF. The CDR3 DNA reads as TGTGCCAGCAGTTTTCCAGGGGGGGCGGTGTACGAGCAGTACTTC.

This clonotype was seen a handful of times. V usage is TRBV29-1 and J usage is TRBJ1-1, with D hard to call. Germline loops: CDR1 SQVTM, CDR2 ANQGSEA. This CDR3 has 11 residues. V lost 4 bases to trimming and J lost 9 bases, with 12 bases between them. CDR3 in amino acids: CSVGEGEKAFF. CDR3 coding DNA: TGCAGCGTTGGTGAGGGTGAAAAAGCTTTCTTT.

This clonotype appeared a few times. The J gene is TRBJ1-2, the V gene TRBV6-2 or TRBV6-3; no firm D call. Looked up from germline, CDR1 is MNHEY and CDR2 is SVGEGT. The V gene lost 7 bases and the J gene lost 6 bases, with 15 bases spanning the gap. The CDR3 sequence is 13 residues long. The CDR3 sequence is CASTQTTWDGYTF. CDR3 DNA: TGTGCCAGCACCCAGACCACTTGGGATGGCTACACCTTC.

The genes are TRBV19 and TRBJ2-1, with 12 bases aligning to TRBD1. From germline, CDR1 is LNHDA and CDR2 SQIVND (reference sequence). J gave up 7 bases and V 6 bases, and 4 bases lay outside the gene matches. The CDR3 totals 14 residues. CDR3 sequence: CASRGQGALNEQFF. Written as DNA, the CDR3 is TGTGCCAGTAGGGGACAGGGGGCTTTGAATGAGCAGTTCTTC. Complete variable domain (other parts from reference TRBV19 and TRBJ2-1): DGGITQSPKYLFRKEGQNVTLSCEQNLNHDAMYWYRQDPGQGLRLIYYSQIVNDFQKGDIAEGYSVSREKKESFPLTVTSAQKNPTAFYLCASRGQGALNEQFFGPGTRLTVL.

This clonotype showed up just a few times. The CDR3 here is CASSLGGESPAFF. CDR3 coding DNA: TGTGCCAGCAGCTTAGGAGGTGAAAGCCCAGCTTTCTTT. V usage is TRBV7-3 and J usage is TRBJ1-1, with D hard to call. The V end lost 2 bases, the J end lost 10 bases, and 14 bases lay between the germline ends. This CDR3 spans 13 amino acids. Germline values: CDR1 SGHTA, CDR2 FQGTGA.

This clonotype has just a few counts. V is TRBV11-2 and J is TRBJ2-1; D might be TRBD1 or TRBD2, each matching 5 bases. CDR3 size: 15 residues. Germline V CDR1 and CDR2: SGHAT, FQNNGV. V was clipped by 2 bases and J by 6 bases, with 14 bases between them. CDR3 DNA: TGTGCCAGCAGCTTATCGACAGCCGAGGGCAATGAGCAGTTCTTC. This sequence encodes CASSLSTAEGNEQFF. Using reference TRBV11-2 and TRBJ2-1 for the parts outside the CDR3, the full variable domain is EAGVAQSPRYKIIEKRQSVAFWCNPISGHATLYWYQQILGQGPKLLIQFQNNGVVDDSQLPKDRFSAERLKGVDSTLKIQPAKLEDSAVYLCASSLSTAEGNEQFFGPGTRLTVL.

This clonotype has a handful of counts. The chain is built from TRBV7-8 and TRBJ2-7; no firm D call. Deletions cut 11 bases from V and 2 bases from J, with 13 bases between. CDR1 and CDR2 from the germline V gene are SGHVS and FQNEAQ. This CDR3 comprises 12 residues. The CDR3: CASGRQTYEQYF. CDR3 nucleotides: TGTGCCTCGGGTAGGCAGACCTACGAGCAGTACTTC.

In its sample, this clonotype was seen many times. The V call is TRBV7-9, the J call TRBJ2-3, with TRBD1 as a possible D gene (6 bases). With 5 bases removed from V and 2 bases from J, the gap between germline ends came to 14 bases. CDR3 length: 15 amino acids. The V gene's germline CDR1 is SEHNR and CDR2 FQNEAQ (reference sequence). The CDR3, as DNA: TGTGCCAGCAGCATTACAGGGCAATCCACAGATACGCAGTATTTT. This translates into CASSITGQSTDTQYF.

This clonotype was seen a handful of times. This sequence joins TRBV6-2 or TRBV6-3 and TRBJ1-1; D gene unclear. The germline CDR1 and CDR2 sequences are MNHEY and SVGEGT. The CDR3 totals 14 residues. V was shortened by 4 bases and J by 4 bases, with 13 bases between the two germline ends. The CDR3 nucleotides read TGTGCCAGCAGTTGGACTTCCGCGAGCACTGAAGCTTTCTTT. It codes for CASSWTSASTEAFF.

A word on this clonotype: The junction departs from the called germline gene at one end, perhaps through a read error. This sequence joins TRBV10-2 and TRBJ2-2; maybe TRBD1 (5 bases). The CDR3 sequence is 14 residues long. Germline V gene lookup returns CDR1 WSHSY and CDR2 SAAADI. The CDR3: CASTDSANTVELFF. The CDR3 nucleotides are TGCGCCAGCACAGACAGTGCGAACACCGTGGAGCTGTTTTTT.

The chain combines TRBV6-5 with TRBJ1-1, with TRBD1 matching over 8 bases. The CDR3 covers 15 residues. J gave up 8 bases and V 5 bases, and 13 bases lay outside the gene matches. CDR1 MNHEY and CDR2 SVGAGI come from the germline V gene. The CDR3 spells CASSRSSGQGAEAFF. The CDR3 DNA reads TGTGCCAGCAGTAGGAGTTCAGGACAGGGCGCCGAAGCTTTCTTT.

This clonotype was seen a handful of times. The J gene is TRBJ1-5, the V gene TRBV19; D may be TRBD1 (6 bases). The germline V gene has CDR1 LNHDA and CDR2 SQIVND (reference sequence). The germline V and J ends were trimmed by 4 bases and 5 bases, with 15 bases remaining between them. The length of the CDR3 is 15 residues. CDR3 residues: CASSTSETGYQPQHF. Here the CDR3 DNA reads TGTGCCAGTAGTACCTCCGAGACAGGCTATCAGCCCCAGCATTTT.

The chain carries TRBV2 and TRBJ2-3; no firm D call. Looked up from germline, CDR1 is SNHLY and CDR2 is FYNNEI. V lost 2 bases to trimming and J lost 1 base, with 10 bases between them. The CDR3 has 15 amino acids. CDR3 nucleotides: TGTGCCAGCAGTGAACCGTCCCCCGGCACAGATACGCAGTATTTT. Translation gives CASSEPSPGTDTQYF. The whole variable domain, filled in from reference TRBV2 and TRBJ2-3, reads EPEVTQTPSHQVTQMGQEVILRCVPISNHLYFYWYRQILGQKVEFLVSFYNNEISEKSEIFDDQFSVERPDGSNFTLKIRSTKLEDSAMYFCASSEPSPGTDTQYFGPGTRLTVL.

There are a few counts of this clonotype. The rearrangement joins TRBV2 to TRBJ2-4; D might be TRBD1 (5 bases). Germline lookup yields CDR1 SNHLY and CDR2 FYNNEI. This CDR3 is 14 amino acids long. V dropped 6 bases and J dropped 2 bases, with 11 bases sitting between them. The CDR3 DNA reads TGTGCCAGCAGCCTTCAGGGATCCAAAAACATTCAGTACTTC. Its translation is CASSLQGSKNIQYF.

The chain combines TRBV19 with TRBJ1-2, with 8 nucleotides matching TRBD1. Trimming cost V 5 bases and J 0 bases; bases outside gene matches: 8. CDR3 length equals 16 residues. Germline-derived CDR1 and CDR2 are LNHDA and SQIVND (reference sequence). CDR3 in amino acids: CASSSPGQASNYGYTF. In DNA form, the CDR3 reads TGTGCCAGTAGTTCTCCGGGACAGGCATCTAACTATGGCTACACCTTC.

CDR3 coding DNA: TGTGCCAGCAGTTCGGGGGGGGGATACAATGAGCAGTTCTTC. Translating it yields CASSSGGGYNEQFF. This chain links TRBV6-5 with TRBJ2-1; 8 nucleotides match TRBD2. The germline gives CDR1 MNHEY, CDR2 SVGAGI. The CDR3 is 14 residues long. V lost 4 bases to trimming and J lost 4 bases; unmatched junction nucleotides: 3.